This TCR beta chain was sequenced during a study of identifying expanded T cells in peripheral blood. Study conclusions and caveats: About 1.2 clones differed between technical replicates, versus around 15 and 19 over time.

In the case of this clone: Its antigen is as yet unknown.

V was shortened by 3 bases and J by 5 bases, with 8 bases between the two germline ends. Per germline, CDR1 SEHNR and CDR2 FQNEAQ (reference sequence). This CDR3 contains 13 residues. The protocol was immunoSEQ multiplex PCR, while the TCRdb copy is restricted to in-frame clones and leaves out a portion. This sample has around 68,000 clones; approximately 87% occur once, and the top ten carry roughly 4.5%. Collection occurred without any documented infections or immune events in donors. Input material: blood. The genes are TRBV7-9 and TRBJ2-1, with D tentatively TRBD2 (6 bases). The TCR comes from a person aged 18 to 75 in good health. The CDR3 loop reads CASSLDYNNEQFF. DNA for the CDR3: TGTGCCAGCAGCTTGGACTACAACAATGAGCAGTTCTTC.